Below, 5 T cell receptor beta chains from the same sample are listed, as sequenced in a study of response to subunit inactivated influenza vaccine. TCRdb used MiXCR to reprocess the RT-PCR reads, holding one entry per CDR3 protein. The sample holds 450,000 to 550,000 distinct CDR3 sequences, roughly 27% seen once. The sequencing used CD4+ T cells sorted from PBMCs, collected approximately 5 days after vaccination. These receptors all come from a man over 45 who received an inactivated influenza vaccine.

J is TRBJ2-2 and V is TRBV12-3 or TRBV12-4, with TRBD1 identical over 7 bases. This CDR3 has 17 residues. Germline trimming cut 4 bases from V and 6 bases from J; bases unmatched to any gene: 14. CDR3 sequence (DNA): TGTGCCAGCAGTTCCTATATAATTACAGGGGTCTCCGGGGAGCTGTTTTTT. It translates to CASSSYIITGVSGELFF.

This clonotype was recorded a few times. The chain joins TRBV7-2 to TRBJ2-7; 9 nucleotides line up with TRBD1. V shed 3 bases and J 5 bases; nucleotides not matched to a gene: 5. CDR1 and CDR2 (germline): SGHTA, FQGNSA. The CDR3 covers 14 residues. The CDR3 bases are TGTGCCAGCAGCTTTCGGACAGGGGACAACGAGCAGTACTTC. Its translation is CASSFRTGDNEQYF. Supplemented by reference TRBV7-2 and TRBJ2-7, the full variable domain reads GAGVSQSPSNKVTEKGKDVELRCDPISGHTALYWYRQSLGQGLEFLIYFQGNSAPDKSGLPSDRFSAERTGGSVSTLTIQRTQQEDSAVYLCASSFRTGDNEQYFGPGTRLTVT.

The chain recombines TRBV20-1 with TRBJ1-5; TRBD1 matches 11 bases. CDR1 and CDR2 (germline): DFQATT, SNEGSKA (reference sequence). This CDR3 contains 13 residues. J gave up 3 bases and V 6 bases, and 1 base lay outside the gene matches. Here the CDR3 reads CSAGQGANQPQHF. The CDR3 coding sequence is TGCAGTGCCGGACAGGGGGCCAATCAGCCCCAGCATTTT.

The chain joins TRBV29-1 to TRBJ2-7; 7 bases are a match to TRBD1. The CDR3 sequence is 12 residues long. CDR1 is SQVTM, CDR2 ANQGSEA, per germline. V lost 3 bases, J lost 5 bases, and 4 bases stayed unmatched. The CDR3 protein is CSVDGQDDEQYF. The CDR3 DNA sequence: TGCAGCGTTGACGGACAGGACGACGAGCAGTACTTC.

This clonotype has only a few counts. The rearrangement uses TRBV12-3 or TRBV12-4 and TRBJ1-2; D gene uncertain. This CDR3 spans 15 amino acids. Trimming shortened V by 2 bases and J by 7 bases, and 17 bases separated the two germline ends. In DNA form, the CDR3 reads TGTGCCAGCAGTTTATTCGCGGCAGGCTTGGGTGGCTACACCTTC. It specifies CASSLFAAGLGGYTF.